The entry below gives a single T cell receptor beta chain sequence along with its context. The CDR3 extends over 14 amino acids. Germline V gene sequence: CDR1 KGHSH, CDR2 LQKENI. Trimming removed 3 bases from V and 6 bases from J; junction bases left unmatched: 6. The data were taken from a study of OX40 agonist ivuxolimab in advanced cancers. Study-level information: Every 2 weeks, patients got intravenous ivuxolimab at one of six dose levels (0.01-10 mg/kg).

Clones were read by immunoSEQ multiplex PCR, and TCRdb kept only the in-frame ones, dropping some. The data contain around 56,000 clones, 86% of them singletons. The TCR was taken from an adult with an advanced solid tumor such as melanoma, head and neck, liver or kidney cancer. The V and J genes are TRBV18 and TRBJ2-5; TRBD2 matches 8 bases. Material: CD4+ or CD8+ T cells sorted from blood, obtained in a trial of the OX40 agonist ivuxolimab. The CDR3 DNA follows: TGTGCCAGCTCACCCCGAGCGGGGGCGAAGACCCAGTACTTC. This encodes CASSPRAGAKTQYF.